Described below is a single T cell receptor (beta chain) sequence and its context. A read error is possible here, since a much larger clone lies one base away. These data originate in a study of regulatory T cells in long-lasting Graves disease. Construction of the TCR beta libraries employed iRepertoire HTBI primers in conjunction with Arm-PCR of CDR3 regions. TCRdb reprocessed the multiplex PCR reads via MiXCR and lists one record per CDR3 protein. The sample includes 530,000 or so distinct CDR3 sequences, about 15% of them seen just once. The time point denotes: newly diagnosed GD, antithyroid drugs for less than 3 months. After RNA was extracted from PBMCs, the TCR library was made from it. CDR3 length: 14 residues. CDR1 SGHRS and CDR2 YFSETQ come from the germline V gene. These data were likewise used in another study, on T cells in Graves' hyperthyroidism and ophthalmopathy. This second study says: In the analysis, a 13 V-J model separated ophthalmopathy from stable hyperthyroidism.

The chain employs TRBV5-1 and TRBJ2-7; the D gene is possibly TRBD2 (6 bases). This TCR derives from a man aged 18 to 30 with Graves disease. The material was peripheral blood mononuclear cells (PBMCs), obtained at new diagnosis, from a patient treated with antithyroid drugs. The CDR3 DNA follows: TGCGCCCGCAGCCGCGGGCGGGGATTGGGCGAGCAGTACTTC. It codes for CARSRGRGLGEQYF.